This T cell receptor beta chain appears in the sequencing data of a study of cytomegalovirus exposure and HLA in healthy donors. Germline loops: CDR1 SGHNT, CDR2 YYREEE (reference sequence). J gave up 5 bases and V 5 bases, and 7 bases lay outside the gene matches. This CDR3 is 14 amino acids long. A multiplex PCR was run with 60 Vbeta primers and 13 Jbeta primers. Some clones are missing from TCRdb's copy, which holds only in-frame ones; the method was immunoSEQ multiplex PCR. The sample includes 180,000 or so clones, 75% to 90% of them seen just once. This clone was picked up one time. The sequencing sample was made of PBMCs. V gene TRBV5-4 combines with J gene TRBJ2-7; TRBD1 aligns across 10 bases. The TCR originated in a woman aged 25 to 39 in good health and CMV-seronegative. DNA of the CDR3: TGTGCCAGCAGTCACGACAGGGGGCTCAACGAGCAGTACTTC. It translates to CASSHDRGLNEQYF.